The rows below give T cell receptor beta chains drawn from one sample of a study of early T cells in non-severe SARS-CoV-2 infection. Via MiXCR, TCRdb re-called the 5' RACE reads, giving one row per CDR3 protein. The sample has about 89,000 distinct CDR3 sequences; under 15% are singletons. The specimen was whole blood. The receptors originated from an adult who was a healthcare worker with PCR-confirmed SARS-CoV-2 infection or an uninfected control (not recorded which). Both conserved end residues are part of each CDR3. Fields, in order: clone size, J gene, V gene, D gene, CDR3 DNA, CDR3 protein. The D gene is left open where the match is weak. Expanded clones get a size class; other rows say once, few or many, or leave the size out.

size: -; J: TRBJ2-3; V: TRBV20-1; D: -; DNA: TGCAGTGCTAAACAGCAGGCAGATACGCAGTATTTT; CDR3: CSAKQQADTQYF
size: -; J: TRBJ2-1; V: TRBV12-3/TRBV12-4; D: -; DNA: TGTGCCAGCAGTGCCGGCTGGGCTAGCACTGAGCAGTTCTTC; CDR3: CASSAGWASTEQFF
size: -; J: TRBJ2-1; V: TRBV30; D: -; DNA: TGTGCCTGGACTAGCCTCTTGTTGGGTGAGCAGTTCTTC; CDR3: CAWTSLLLGEQFF
size: many; J: TRBJ1-2; V: TRBV18; D: TRBD1; DNA: TGTGCCAGCTCACCACCCTCAGGGGGGACAGAGTATGGCTACACCTTC; CDR3: CASSPPSGGTEYGYTF
size: -; J: TRBJ2-1; V: TRBV9; D: -; DNA: TGTGCCAGCAGCGAAACAGGGAATGAGCAGTTCTTC; CDR3: CASSETGNEQFF
size: few; J: TRBJ1-2; V: TRBV7-9; D: TRBD1; DNA: TGTGCCAGCAGCAGAGGACAGGGGGCCGAGGTTGCCTTC; CDR3: CASSRGQGAEVAF
size: many; J: TRBJ2-3; V: TRBV5-4; D: TRBD2; DNA: TGTGCCAGCAGCCCGAGCGGGGCCACTAATACGCAGTATTTT; CDR3: CASSPSGATNTQYF
size: few; J: TRBJ2-3; V: TRBV10-1; D: TRBD2; DNA: TGCGCCAGCAGTTGGGAGCGGGGGCTCACAGATACGCAGTATTTT; CDR3: CASSWERGLTDTQYF
size: few; J: TRBJ2-3; V: TRBV6-4; D: -; DNA: TGTGCCAGCGGAGCTGGCGATACGCAGTATTTT; CDR3: CASGAGDTQYF
size: few; J: TRBJ1-1; V: TRBV10-3; D: -; DNA: TGTGCCATCAGCGAGGGGGACCTAAGGGAAGCTTTCTTT; CDR3: CAISEGDLREAFF
size: few; J: TRBJ1-5; V: TRBV2; D: TRBD1; DNA: TGTGCCAGCAGTGAAGCGGGCCCCGACAGGGTTTATCAGCCCCAGCATTTT; CDR3: CASSEAGPDRVYQPQHF
size: few; J: TRBJ1-5; V: TRBV7-3; D: -; DNA: TGTGCCAGCAGCTTAAGCCCCAATCAGCCCCAGCATTTT; CDR3: CASSLSPNQPQHF